The rows below give T cell receptor beta chains drawn from one sample of a study of T cells in Graves' hyperthyroidism and ophthalmopathy. TCRdb used MiXCR to reprocess the multiplex PCR reads, holding one entry per CDR3 protein. This sample has approximately 700,000 distinct CDR3 sequences, with over 15% found just once. Sequenced input: blood. These receptors came from a man aged 18 to 29 with Graves' hyperthyroidism. Both conserved end residues are part of each CDR3.

>TRBV6-6
CASSYSSGGPYEQYF
>TRBV6-2/TRBV6-3
CASSSPSGLGETQYF
>TRBV28
CASSFPGGDQPQHF
>TRBV5-5
CASSYDRTEAFF
>TRBV6-1
CASSEDTGHKGETQYF
>TRBV6-1
CASMSGVSYNEQFF
>TRBV3-1
CASSQREASYEQYF
>TRBV5-5
CASSTSGSGASYNEQFF
>TRBV11-2
CASSPRQGGGGSGKTQYF
>TRBV7-9
CATRRGLDSGANVLTF
>TRBV20-1
CSAISGQGAYEQYF
>TRBV28
CASTITRAGNSNQPQHF
>TRBV7-9
CASSPGQGTMNTEAFF
>TRBV7-2
CASSLKVGGLTAGTHTQYF
>TRBV27
CASSGDWAGGELFF
>TRBV15
CATSRDLSGRGRRGYTF
>TRBV7-8
CASSFDRGDEQYF
>TRBV7-3
CASSLTSGSNEQFF
>TRBV6-1
CASSLGSAGAAFF
>TRBV29-1
CSVRGGDQETQYF
>TRBV6-1
CASSERASGWNHEQFF
>TRBV20-1
CSARGRQGYEAFF
>TRBV6-1
CASSLQRYNSPLHF
>TRBV7-9
CASSLEAGEPLGYEQYF
>TRBV29-1
CSVELRQSYNEQFF
>TRBV24-1
CATSDPDRGPPNEKLFF
>TRBV7-8
CASSSGAGVQYF
>TRBV11-2
CASSLIRGIGTDTQYF
>TRBV6-2/TRBV6-3
CASSYSPSRSSGRKVQFF
>TRBV4-2
CASSPGGGGKEPQHF
>TRBV28
CASNPTPVAEAFF
>TRBV12-3/TRBV12-4
CASSGRMGQYF
>TRBV11-2
CASSLGFDTQYF
>TRBV6-1
CASNEGLAGRTDTQYF
>TRBV7-3
CASSLSGTSGYEQYF
>TRBV3-1
CASSQVSGLGQPQHF
>TRBV7-3
CASSLSLTVSYNERFF
>TRBV18
CASSRSDVNYGYTF
>TRBV7-2
CASSYGGAAYEQYF
>TRBV6-2/TRBV6-3
CASNGLEYDSPLHF
>TRBV20-1
CSARGLALAESSYEQYF